Listed here are 30 T cell receptor beta chains from one sample, sequenced in a study of blood T cell repertoires in COVID-19. The data were produced by immunoSEQ multiplex PCR, yet TCRdb's version contains in-frame clones alone and is incomplete. This sample yields a few hundred thousand clones, of which about 86% are seen a single time; approximately 4.5% belongs to the top ten. Sequencing used PBMCs or T cells enriched from blood (not recorded which). The origin of the receptors is a man aged 30 to 39 with acute COVID-19.

The CDR3 sequence is CATSNRRVQPQHF. For the CDR3, the DNA is TGTGCCACCAGCAACCGCAGGGTTCAGCCCCAGCATTTT. The rearrangement joins TRBV15 to TRBJ1-5, with a possible D match to TRBD1 (5 bases). The CDR3 runs to 13 residues. Trimming cost V 4 bases and J 6 bases, with 10 bases left between them. Germline assignment: CDR1 LNHNV and CDR2 YYDKDF (reference sequence). The whole variable domain, filled in from reference TRBV15 and TRBJ1-5, reads DAMVIQNPRYQVTQFGKPVTLSCSQTLNHNVMYWYQQKSSQAPKLLFHYYDKDFNNEADTPDNFQSRRPNTSFCFLDIRSPGLGDTAMYLCATSNRRVQPQHFGDGTRLSIL.

This rearrangement joins TRBV21-1 to TRBJ2-7; the D call in the table, TRBD2, was not verified against the DNA. TRBV21-1 is a documented pseudogene. The CDR3 consists of 14 residues. The CDR3 nucleotides read TGTGCCAGCAGCAAAGTAGAGGAGACCTACGAGCAGTACGTC. This gives the protein CASSKVEETYEQYV.

The chain has TRBV15 and TRBJ2-3, with a tentative D call TRBD2 (6 bases). The CDR3 extends over 14 amino acids. Looked up from germline, CDR1 is LNHNV and CDR2 is YYDKDF (reference sequence). Trimming shortened V by 1 base and J by 3 bases, and 8 bases separated the two germline ends. CDR3 protein: CATSRGLVTDTQYF. The CDR3 coding sequence is TGTGCCACCAGCAGAGGACTAGTAACAGATACGCAGTATTTT.

The gene calls are TRBV7-2 and TRBJ1-1, with D perhaps TRBD1 (6 bases). V dropped 3 bases and J dropped 4 bases, with 9 bases sitting between them. Germline loops: CDR1 SGHTA, CDR2 FQGNSA. The CDR3 is 13 amino acids. As DNA, the CDR3 is TGTGCCAGCAGCTTGAGGGGGGGCACTGAAGCTTTCTTT. It is translated as CASSLRGGTEAFF.

V and J are TRBV5-6 and TRBJ2-7; TRBD1 might be the D (6 bases). CDR1 is SGHDT and CDR2 is YYEEEE in the germline V gene. The CDR3 runs to 15 residues. V was shortened by 3 bases and J by 0 bases, with 13 bases between the two germline ends. DNA for the CDR3: TGTGCCAGCAGCTCAAGGGACACGAGCTCCTACGAGCAGTACGTC. Translation gives CASSSRDTSSYEQYV.

In this sample, this clone turned up once. The J gene is TRBJ2-2, the V gene TRBV15; the D is unclear. Per the germline V gene, CDR1 is LNHNV and CDR2 is YYDKDF (reference sequence). There are 16 residues in the CDR3. Between the trimmed V and J ends, which lost 4 bases and 1 base, there was a span of 13 bases. The CDR3, as DNA: TGTGCCACCAGCACCCTTGCCGGTCGGAACACCGGGGAGCTGTTTTTT. Translating gives CATSTLAGRNTGELFF. The full variable domain, completed using reference TRBV15 and TRBJ2-2, is DAMVIQNPRYQVTQFGKPVTLSCSQTLNHNVMYWYQQKSSQAPKLLFHYYDKDFNNEADTPDNFQSRRPNTSFCFLDIRSPGLGDTAMYLCATSTLAGRNTGELFFGEGSRLTVL.

The chain joins TRBV11-1 to TRBJ2-3, with 9 bases fitting TRBD2. The CDR3 consists of 15 residues. CDR1 and CDR2 (germline): SGHAT, FQDESV (reference sequence). V gave up 6 bases and J gave up 6 bases; unmatched junction bases: 10. This chain's CDR3 is CASRSGTSSLDTQYF. CDR3 nucleotide sequence: TGTGCCAGCAGGTCGGGGACTAGCTCTTTGGATACGCAGTATTTT.

Worth noting for this clone: Additional DNA sequences in this sample encode the identical CDR3. The V gene is TRBV18, the J gene TRBJ2-1; maybe TRBD2 (5 bases). The CDR3 sequence is 15 residues long. CDR1 and CDR2 (germline): KGHSH, LQKENI. The V and J ends lost 0 bases and 0 bases respectively, with 6 bases between them. The DNA for the CDR3 is TGTGCCAGCTCACCACCAGGGAGCTCCTACAATGAGCAGTTCTTC. Protein: CASSPPGSSYNEQFF.

The rearrangement joins TRBV7-9 to TRBJ1-1; 7 positions agree with TRBD1. The junction had 6 bases not matched to a gene; V was cut back by 1 base and J by 7 bases. The CDR3 extends over 14 amino acids. CDR1 and CDR2 (germline): SEHNR, FQNEAQ (reference sequence). The CDR3 is CASSLDRGSSEAFF. The CDR3 nucleotides read TGTGCCAGCAGCTTAGACAGGGGAAGTAGTGAAGCTTTCTTT.

CDR3 amino acids: CASSTRDSANYGYTF. In DNA, the CDR3 is TGTGCCAGTAGTACTCGGGACAGCGCTAACTATGGCTACACCTTC. This sequence joins TRBV19 and TRBJ1-2; 7 nucleotides align to TRBD1. Germline V gene data show CDR1 as LNHDA and CDR2 as SQIVND (reference sequence). This CDR3 spans 15 amino acids. V lost 4 bases, J lost 0 bases, and 5 bases stayed unmatched. Full variable domain (missing parts from reference TRBV19 and TRBJ1-2): DGGITQSPKYLFRKEGQNVTLSCEQNLNHDAMYWYRQDPGQGLRLIYYSQIVNDFQKGDIAEGYSVSREKKESFPLTVTSAQKNPTAFYLCASSTRDSANYGYTFGSGTRLTVV.

The chain combines TRBV2 with TRBJ1-5, with no clear D. The germline gives CDR1 SNHLY, CDR2 FYNNEI. The V end lost 3 bases, the J end lost 0 bases, and 9 bases lay between the germline ends. This CDR3 has 15 residues. CDR3 amino acids: CASSENTISNQPQHF. CDR3 sequence (DNA): TGTGCCAGCAGTGAGAACACAATTAGCAATCAGCCCCAGCATTTT. Filled out from reference TRBV2 and TRBJ1-5, the complete variable domain reads EPEVTQTPSHQVTQMGQEVILRCVPISNHLYFYWYRQILGQKVEFLVSFYNNEISEKSEIFDDQFSVERPDGSNFTLKIRSTKLEDSAMYFCASSENTISNQPQHFGDGTRLSIL.

The chain is built from TRBV5-6 and TRBJ1-1; TRBD1 agrees at 7 bases. The ends lost 4 bases at V and 4 bases at J; junction bases unmatched: 4. The CDR3 consists of 13 residues. CDR1 is SGHDT, CDR2 YYEEEE, per germline. CDR3 sequence (DNA): TGTGCCAGCAGCCGACGGGACAGCACTGAAGCTTTCTTT. It specifies CASSRRDSTEAFF.

The chain employs TRBV11-3 and TRBJ1-2; 9 nucleotides align to TRBD1. The CDR3 sequence is 15 residues long. V lost 4 bases and J lost 5; bases outside the gene matches: 8. Germline assignment: CDR1 SGHNT and CDR2 YENEEA. CDR3 in amino acids: CASSYGTGTHYGYTF. DNA of the CDR3: TGTGCCAGCAGCTATGGGACAGGGACCCATTATGGCTACACCTTC.

This chain joins TRBV4-2 and TRBJ1-3, with D possibly matching TRBD1 (5 bases). The CDR3 loop spans 14 amino acids. Deletions cut 1 base from V and 6 bases from J, with 10 bases between. Germline V gene data show CDR1 as LGHNA and CDR2 as YNFKEQ. In nucleotides, the CDR3 is TGTGCCAGCAGCCAAGCGCAGGGCGAAAACACCATATATTTT. It codes for CASSQAQGENTIYF.

CDR3 amino acids: CASSSDPTGFQAFF. CDR3 nucleotide sequence: TGCGCCAGCAGCTCGGATCCCACAGGGTTCCAAGCTTTCTTT. The V and J genes are TRBV5-1 and TRBJ1-1; a weak D match, TRBD1 (6 bases). CDR3 size: 14 residues. The V gene lost 3 bases and the J gene lost 9 bases, with 18 bases spanning the gap. CDR1 is SGHRS and CDR2 is YFSETQ in the germline V gene.

The rearrangement links TRBV6-5 to TRBJ1-4; unclear D gene. This CDR3 region has 13 residues. The ends were cut back, 6 bases at V and 8 bases at J, with 13 bases in the middle. The germline CDR1 and CDR2 sequences are MNHEY and SVGAGI. DNA of the CDR3: TGTGCCAGCAGAACCAACAGCCAGGAAAAACTGTTTTTT. It translates to CASRTNSQEKLFF.

The V call is TRBV7-9, the J call TRBJ2-1; 9 bases match TRBD2. V was pared by 1 base and J by 5 bases, with 6 bases of the junction left unmatched. CDR3 length equals 16 residues. Germline values: CDR1 SEHNR, CDR2 FQNEAQ (reference sequence). CDR3 sequence reads: CASSLEASGNHNEQFF. In DNA form, the CDR3 reads TGTGCCAGCAGCTTAGAGGCTAGCGGGAATCACAATGAGCAGTTCTTC.

The rearrangement uses TRBV18 and TRBJ1-1; D not certain. CDR1 and CDR2 (germline): KGHSH, LQKENI. The CDR3 length is 16 residues. Trimming cost V 2 bases and J 0 bases, with 13 bases left between them. CDR3 protein: CASSPAGQSMNTEAFF. The CDR3 coding sequence is TGTGCCAGCTCACCAGCGGGTCAGTCTATGAACACTGAAGCTTTCTTT.

This chain links TRBV27 with TRBJ2-2; 8 bases are a match to TRBD2. Germline-derived CDR1 and CDR2 are MNHEY and SMNVEV (reference sequence). This CDR3 has 15 residues. The trim removed 5 bases at V and 2 bases at J, leaving 4 bases unmatched. CDR3 sequence reads: CASSPAGVNTGELFF. In nucleotides, the CDR3 is TGTGCCAGCAGTCCAGCGGGGGTCAACACCGGGGAGCTGTTTTTT.

The chain is built from TRBV2 and TRBJ1-2; D unresolved. The CDR3 consists of 12 residues. The germline gives CDR1 SNHLY, CDR2 FYNNEI. V lost 5 bases, J lost 0 bases, and 4 bases lay in between. CDR3 residues: CASSTANYGYTF. The CDR3 DNA is TGTGCCAGCAGTACAGCTAACTATGGCTACACCTTC.

This clone is a singleton in its sample. The germline gene is not matched at one end of the junction; a read error may be the cause. J is TRBJ1-1 and V is TRBV5-1; no firm D call. The CDR3 is 13 residues long. CDR1 SGHRS and CDR2 YFSETQ come from the germline V gene. The chain's CDR3 is CASSLAPDTEAFF. The CDR3 nucleotides are TGTGCCAGCAGCTTGGCCCCAGACACTGAAGCTTTCTTT.

The count of this clone is one. The chain links TRBV3-1 (or the pseudogene TRBV3-2) to TRBJ2-1; D is perhaps TRBD2 (5 bases). V lost 0 bases to trimming and J lost 7 bases, with 16 bases between them. Germline V gives CDR1 LGHDT, CDR2 YNNKEL (reference sequence). The CDR3 consists of 16 residues. CDR3 DNA: TGTGCCAGCAGCCAAGATGGAACCGGGAAGTATAATGAGCAGTTCTTC. Amino acids: CASSQDGTGKYNEQFF.

J is TRBJ2-7 and V is TRBV18; 7 bases are shared with TRBD1. The CDR3 sequence is 13 residues long. Germline trimming cut 5 bases from V and 7 bases from J; bases unmatched to any gene: 8. Germline V gene data show CDR1 as KGHSH and CDR2 as LQKENI. Here the CDR3 DNA reads TGTGCCAGCTCATCAGACAGGGCGGCTGAGCAGTACGTC. It yields the protein CASSSDRAAEQYV.

The V call is TRBV4-1, the J call TRBJ2-3; 8 nucleotides match TRBD2. Germline CDR1 is MGHRA and CDR2 is YSYEKL. The length of the CDR3 is 16 residues. The V gene end was trimmed by 3 bases and the J gene end by 6 bases; junction bases not matched to a gene: 11. CDR3 in DNA: TGCGCCAGCAGCCAGCAACGGACTAGCTTCCCGGATACGCAGTATTTT. Residues: CASSQQRTSFPDTQYF.

The chain uses TRBV7-2 and TRBJ1-1; 9 bases line up with TRBD1. The CDR3 has 14 amino acids. V was clipped by 5 bases and J by 1 base; unmatched bases: 2. The germline V gene encodes CDR1 SGHTA and CDR2 FQGNSA. This chain's CDR3 is CASSKGQGNTEAFF. In nucleotides, the CDR3 is TGTGCCAGCAGCAAGGGACAGGGGAACACTGAAGCTTTCTTT.

The genes are TRBV9 and TRBJ1-6; the D gene is possibly TRBD1 (5 bases). V lost 3 bases and J lost 7, with 14 bases in between. The germline V gene has CDR1 SGDLS and CDR2 YYNGEE. This CDR3 has 15 amino acids. Here the CDR3 reads CASSGPGLGNSPLHF. DNA of the CDR3: TGTGCCAGCAGCGGTCCGGGACTGGGGAATTCACCCCTCCACTTT.

This chain links TRBV19 with TRBJ2-3; 7 bases align to TRBD1. The CDR3 contains 16 residues. Germline V lookup: CDR1 LNHDA, CDR2 SQIVND (reference sequence). V lost 5 bases and J lost 3; bases outside the gene matches: 11. CDR3 DNA sequence: TGTGCCAGTAGTGAGGGACAGATGGTCCCGACAGATACGCAGTATTTT. Amino acids: CASSEGQMVPTDTQYF.

The V call is TRBV10-2, the J call TRBJ2-6; D not resolved. Germline V lookup: CDR1 WSHSY, CDR2 SAAADI. The CDR3 consists of 16 residues. V lost 3 bases and J 2 bases, leaving 11 bases between the germline ends. The DNA for the CDR3 is TGCGCCAGCAGTGATATTGCCGGTACTGGGGCCAACGTCCTGACTTTC. Encoded protein: CASSDIAGTGANVLTF.

The chain links TRBV6-2 or TRBV6-3 to TRBJ1-1; TRBD1 aligns across 7 bases. Losses at the gene ends were 5 bases for V and 5 bases for J; bases not matched to a gene: 26. Looked up from germline, CDR1 is MNHEY and CDR2 is SVGEGT. CDR3 length equals 20 residues. The CDR3 loop reads CASSPLLGKGGGTGDTEAFF. The CDR3, as DNA: TGTGCCAGCAGTCCCCTCCTCGGAAAGGGCGGAGGAACAGGGGATACTGAAGCTTTCTTT.

The chain uses TRBV5-6 and TRBJ2-1, with 8 positions matching TRBD2. Trimming removed 2 bases from V and 15 bases from J; junction bases left unmatched: 10. The CDR3 sequence is 13 residues long. Germline V gene lookup returns CDR1 SGHDT and CDR2 YYEEEE. The CDR3 protein is CASSLRGGRALFF. The CDR3 DNA reads TGTGCCAGCAGCTTACGGGGGGGCCGGGCGCTGTTCTTC.